Shown below are 3 T cell receptor beta chains from a single sample sequenced in a study of shared clonotypes between healthy human individuals. TCRdb keeps only in-frame clones here, not all; method: immunoSEQ multiplex PCR. The sample includes 2.3 million or so clones, 80% to 95% of them seen just once. Specimen: naive CD4+ T cells from PBMCs. Subset described: CD45RA+ positively selected. All receptors come from a man aged 18 to 29 in good health. Some clones in this sample may be carry-over from other donors' samples.

The chain links TRBV21-1 to TRBJ2-1. TRBV21-1 is classified as a pseudogene. The CDR3 contains 16 residues. CDR3 protein: CASSKGPPGPLTEQFF. The DNA of the CDR3 is TGTGCCAGCAGCAAAGGGCCTCCGGGACCCCTCACGGAGCAGTTCTTC.

Here the CDR3 reads CASSLVSRRQPQHF. CDR3 bases: TGTGCCAGCAGCTTAGTTTCCCGCCGTCAGCCCCAGCATTTT. V and J are TRBV7-2 and TRBJ1-5, with D unclear. The CDR3 contains 14 residues. Germline V CDR1 and CDR2: SGHTA, FQGNSA. Trimming took off 1 base at V and 6 bases at J, with 10 bases between the two ends.

The chain employs TRBV11-3 and TRBJ2-5, with 7 bases fitting TRBD1. The germline V gene has CDR1 SGHNT and CDR2 YENEEA. V dropped 3 bases and J dropped 1; count of bases not matched to a gene: 8. This CDR3 has 16 amino acids. The CDR3 bases are TGTGCCAGCAGCTTGGGAACGGGACAGTCCCAAGAGACCCAGTACTTC. It is translated as CASSLGTGQSQETQYF.